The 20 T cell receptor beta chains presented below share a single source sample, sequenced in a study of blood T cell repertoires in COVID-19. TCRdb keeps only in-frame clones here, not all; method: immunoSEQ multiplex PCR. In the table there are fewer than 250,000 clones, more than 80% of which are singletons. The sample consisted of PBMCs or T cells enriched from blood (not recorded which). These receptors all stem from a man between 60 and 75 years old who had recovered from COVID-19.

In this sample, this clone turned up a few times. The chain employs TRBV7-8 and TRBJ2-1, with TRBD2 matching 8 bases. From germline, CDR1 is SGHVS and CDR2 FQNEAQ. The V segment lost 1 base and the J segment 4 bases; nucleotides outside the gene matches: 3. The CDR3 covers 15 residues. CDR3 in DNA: TGTGCCAGCAGCTTAGAGCGGGGGCCTTACAATGAGCAGTTCTTC. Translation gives CASSLERGPYNEQFF.

DNA for the CDR3: TGTGCCAGCAGGAGCGGGCTGGGAATGGGTGGCTACACCTTC. It codes for CASRSGLGMGGYTF. The rearrangement uses TRBV11-2 and TRBJ1-2; D remains ambiguous. Trimming took off 6 bases at V and 7 bases at J, with 18 bases between the two ends. Germline-derived CDR1 and CDR2 are SGHAT and FQNNGV. The length of the CDR3 is 14 residues.

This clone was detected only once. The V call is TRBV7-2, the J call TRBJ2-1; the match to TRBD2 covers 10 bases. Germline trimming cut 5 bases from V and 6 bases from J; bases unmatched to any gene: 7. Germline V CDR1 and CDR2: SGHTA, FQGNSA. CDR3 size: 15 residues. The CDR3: CASSTSSGGGNEQFF. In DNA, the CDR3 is TGTGCCAGCAGCACTTCTAGCGGGGGAGGCAATGAGCAGTTCTTC.

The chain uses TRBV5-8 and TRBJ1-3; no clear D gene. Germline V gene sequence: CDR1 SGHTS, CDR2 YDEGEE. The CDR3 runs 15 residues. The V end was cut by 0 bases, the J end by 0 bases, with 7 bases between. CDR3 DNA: TGTGCCAGCAGCTTGGTACGGAGCTCTGGAAACACCATATATTTT. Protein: CASSLVRSSGNTIYF.

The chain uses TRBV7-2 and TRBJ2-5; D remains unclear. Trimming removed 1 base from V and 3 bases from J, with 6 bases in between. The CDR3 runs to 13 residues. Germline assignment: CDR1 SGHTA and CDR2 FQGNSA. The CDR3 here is CASSLGPKETQYF. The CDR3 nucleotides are TGTGCCAGCAGCTTAGGGCCCAAAGAGACCCAGTACTTC. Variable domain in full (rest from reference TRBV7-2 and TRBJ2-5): GAGVSQSPSNKVTEKGKDVELRCDPISGHTALYWYRQSLGQGLEFLIYFQGNSAPDKSGLPSDRFSAERTGGSVSTLTIQRTQQEDSAVYLCASSLGPKETQYFGPGTRLLVL.

CDR3 sequence (DNA): TGTGCCAGCTCACACCCAGGGTCGGCAGATACGCAGTATTTT. Protein product: CASSHPGSADTQYF. The chain carries TRBV18 and TRBJ2-3; the D gene is possibly TRBD1 (5 bases). With 4 bases removed from V and 4 bases from J, the gap between germline ends came to 12 bases. In germline, CDR1 is KGHSH, CDR2 LQKENI. This CDR3 has 14 residues.

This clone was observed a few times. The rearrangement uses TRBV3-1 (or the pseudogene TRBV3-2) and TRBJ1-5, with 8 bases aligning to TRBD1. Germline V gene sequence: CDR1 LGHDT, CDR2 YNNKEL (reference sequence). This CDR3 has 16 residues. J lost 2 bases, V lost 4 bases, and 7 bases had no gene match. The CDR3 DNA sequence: TGTGCCAGCAGCCCGTCTTACAGGGGGTGCAATCAGCCCCAGCATTTT. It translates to CASSPSYRGCNQPQHF.

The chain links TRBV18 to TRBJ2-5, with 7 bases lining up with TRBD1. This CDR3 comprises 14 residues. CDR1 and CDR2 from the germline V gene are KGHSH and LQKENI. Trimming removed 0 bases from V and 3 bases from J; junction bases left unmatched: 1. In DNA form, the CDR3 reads TGTGCCAGCTCACCACCCGGGACAGAAGAGACCCAGTACTTC. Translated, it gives CASSPPGTEETQYF.

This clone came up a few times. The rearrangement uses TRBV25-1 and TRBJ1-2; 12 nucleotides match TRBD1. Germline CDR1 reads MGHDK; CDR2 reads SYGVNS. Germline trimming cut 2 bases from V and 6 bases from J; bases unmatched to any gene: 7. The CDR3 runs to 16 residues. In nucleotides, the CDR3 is TGTGCCAGCAGTGAAGCCGGGACAGGGGGCCTTAATGGCTACACCTTC. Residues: CASSEAGTGGLNGYTF.

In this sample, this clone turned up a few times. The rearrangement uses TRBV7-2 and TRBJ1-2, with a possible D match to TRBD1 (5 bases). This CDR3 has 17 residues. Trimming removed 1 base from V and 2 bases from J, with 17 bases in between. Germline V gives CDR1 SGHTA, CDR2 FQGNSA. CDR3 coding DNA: TGTGCCAGCAGCTTAGGAGGAGGGGAGGCCGGGAACTATGGCTACACCTTC. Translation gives CASSLGGGEAGNYGYTF.

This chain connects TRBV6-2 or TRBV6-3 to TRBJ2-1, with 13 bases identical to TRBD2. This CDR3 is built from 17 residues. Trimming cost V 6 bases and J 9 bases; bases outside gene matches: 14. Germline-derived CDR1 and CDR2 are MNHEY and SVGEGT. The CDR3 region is CASSHSSGTSGDGEQFF. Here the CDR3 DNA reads TGTGCCAGCAGCCACTCTTCGGGGACTAGCGGGGACGGTGAGCAGTTCTTC.

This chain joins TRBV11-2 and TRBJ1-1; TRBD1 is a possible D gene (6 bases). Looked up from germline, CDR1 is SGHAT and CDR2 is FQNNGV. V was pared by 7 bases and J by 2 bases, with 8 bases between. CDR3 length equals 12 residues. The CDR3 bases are TGTGCCAGCAACAGGGTTAACACTGAAGCTTTCTTT. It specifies CASNRVNTEAFF.

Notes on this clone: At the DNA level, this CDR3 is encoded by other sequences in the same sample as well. CDR3 sequence reads: CASSQRGYGYTF. CDR3 DNA: TGTGCCAGCAGCCAACGGGGCTATGGCTACACCTTC. This chain connects TRBV3-1 (or the pseudogene TRBV3-2) to TRBJ1-2; no clear D. This CDR3 region has 12 residues. The V and J ends lost 2 bases and 4 bases respectively, with 5 bases between them. Germline loops: CDR1 LGHDT, CDR2 YNNKEL (reference sequence).

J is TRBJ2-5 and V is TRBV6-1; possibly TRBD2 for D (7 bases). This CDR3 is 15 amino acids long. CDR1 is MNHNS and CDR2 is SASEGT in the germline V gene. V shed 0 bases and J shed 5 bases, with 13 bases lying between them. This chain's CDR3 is CASSEALGGLETQYF. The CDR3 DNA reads TGTGCCAGCAGTGAAGCGCTGGGGGGGCTGGAGACCCAGTACTTC.

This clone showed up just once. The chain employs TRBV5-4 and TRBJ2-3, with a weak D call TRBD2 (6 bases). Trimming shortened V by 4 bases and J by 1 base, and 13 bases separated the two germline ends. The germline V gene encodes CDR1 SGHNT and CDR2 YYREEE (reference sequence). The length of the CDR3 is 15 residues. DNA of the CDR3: TGTGCCAGCAGCCCCGGGACTCAAGGCACAGATACGCAGTATTTT. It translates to CASSPGTQGTDTQYF.

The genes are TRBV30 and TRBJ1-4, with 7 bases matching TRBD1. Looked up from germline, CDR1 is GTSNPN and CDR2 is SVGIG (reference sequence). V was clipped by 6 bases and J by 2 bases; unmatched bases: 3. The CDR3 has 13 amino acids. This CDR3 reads CACTGATNEKLFF. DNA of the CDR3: TGTGCCTGCACAGGGGCGACTAATGAAAAACTGTTTTTT.

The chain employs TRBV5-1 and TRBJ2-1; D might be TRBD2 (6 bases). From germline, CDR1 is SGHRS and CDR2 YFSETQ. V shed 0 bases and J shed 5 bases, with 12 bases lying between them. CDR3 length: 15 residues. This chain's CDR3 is CASSLGSSVDNEQFF. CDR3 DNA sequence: TGCGCCAGCAGCTTGGGGTCTAGCGTAGACAATGAGCAGTTCTTC.

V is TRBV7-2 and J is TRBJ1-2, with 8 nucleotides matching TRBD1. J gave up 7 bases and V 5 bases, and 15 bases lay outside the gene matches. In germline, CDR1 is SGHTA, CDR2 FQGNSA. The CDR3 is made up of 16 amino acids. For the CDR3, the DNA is TGTGCCAGCAGCCACCGACCCTTTGACAGGGGCGTTGGCTACACCTTC. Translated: CASSHRPFDRGVGYTF.

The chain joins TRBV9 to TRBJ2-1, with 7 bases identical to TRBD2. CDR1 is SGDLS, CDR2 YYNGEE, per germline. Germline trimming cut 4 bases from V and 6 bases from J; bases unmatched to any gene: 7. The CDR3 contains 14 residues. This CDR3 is CASSPRDYLNEQFF. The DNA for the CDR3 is TGTGCCAGCAGCCCCCGGGACTACCTCAATGAGCAGTTCTTC.

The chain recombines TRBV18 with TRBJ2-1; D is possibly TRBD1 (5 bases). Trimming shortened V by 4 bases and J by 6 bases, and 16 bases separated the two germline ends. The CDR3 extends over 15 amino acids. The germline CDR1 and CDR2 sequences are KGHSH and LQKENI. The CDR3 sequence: CASSQTVQLVNEQFF. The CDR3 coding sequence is TGTGCCAGCTCACAGACAGTCCAGCTCGTCAATGAGCAGTTCTTC.